This TCR beta chain was obtained from a study of T cell responses to AZD1222 COVID-19 vaccine. The repertoire was sequenced with immunoSEQ multiplex PCR; TCRdb's copy has only in-frame clones and lacks some. The repertoire has approximately 100,000 clones, around nine tenths of them found once; the top ten carry approximately 16%. CDR1 and CDR2 (germline): KGHSH, LQKENI. Trimming shortened V by 3 bases and J by 1 base, and 15 bases separated the two germline ends. This CDR3 has 16 amino acids. Details on this clone: The antigen is not known.

General study findings and limits: Spike as a whole was targeted by vaccine-associated CD4 TCRs, dominant at 160-218 and 743-854.

The receptor was derived from an adult in good health. The material sequenced was peripheral blood, taken on day 0 of AZD1222 vaccination. The chain combines TRBV18 with TRBJ2-5; D is unclear. Here the CDR3 reads CASSPNDRAVQETQYF. Here the CDR3 DNA reads TGTGCCAGCTCACCCAACGATCGGGCTGTCCAAGAGACCCAGTACTTC.